This T cell receptor (beta chain) was identified during a study of T-cell reconstitution after alpha-beta-depleted transplantation in children. V was cut by 8 bases and J by 1 base, with 11 bases left in between. CDR3 size: 13 residues. Germline-derived CDR1 and CDR2 are SNHLY and FYNNEI. TCRbeta library construction was performed incorporating unique molecular identifiers. MiXCR, run by TCRdb on the PCR reads, gives a single entry per CDR3 protein. The table has over 300,000 distinct CDR3 sequences, about 9.4% seen once. The sample in question was PBMCs from the stem cell graft donor, obtained from the stem cell graft. V usage is TRBV2 and J usage is TRBJ1-1, with D perhaps matching TRBD1 (5 bases). This receptor was identified in a human donor who donated a stem cell graft to a child with acute lymphoblastic leukemia. CDR3 in DNA: TGTGCCAGCGGAATGACAGAGAACACTGAAGCTTTCTTT. Amino acids: CASGMTENTEAFF.